Below, 13 T cell receptor beta chains from the same sample are listed, as sequenced in a study of cytomegalovirus exposure and HLA in healthy donors. PCR involved 60 Vbeta and 13 Jbeta primers. The repertoire was sequenced with immunoSEQ multiplex PCR; TCRdb's copy has only in-frame clones and lacks some. The sample includes around 64,000 clones, approximately 75% of them seen just once. The sequenced sample consisted of PBMCs. All receptors derive from a man aged 25-45 years in good health and CMV-seropositive.

This rearrangement joins TRBV30 to TRBJ2-6; 7 bases fit TRBD1. The CDR3 contains 17 residues. Germline V gene sequence: CDR1 GTSNPN, CDR2 SVGIG (reference sequence). The trim removed 6 bases at V and 0 bases at J, leaving 11 bases unmatched. Written as DNA, the CDR3 is TGTGCCTGTAGACAGGGTAGGGGTTTCTCTGGGGCCAACGTCCTGACTTTC. Its translation: CACRQGRGFSGANVLTF.

The J gene is TRBJ1-2, the V gene TRBV6-1; D is perhaps TRBD1 (5 bases). V lost 4 bases and J lost 7, with 13 bases in between. The CDR3 has 13 amino acids. In germline, CDR1 is MNHNS, CDR2 SASEGT. The CDR3, as DNA: TGTGCCAGCAGTGTCAGGGAGGCGGGTGGCTACACCTTC. This encodes CASSVREAGGYTF.

The chain employs TRBV7-3 and TRBJ2-1; 10 nucleotides match TRBD2. Trimming took 5 bases from V and 3 from J; bases not matched to a gene: 4. The CDR3 is 15 residues long. CDR1 and CDR2 (germline): SGHTA, FQGTGA. The CDR3 sequence: CASSKGLANYNEQFF. DNA of the CDR3: TGTGCCAGCAGCAAGGGACTAGCGAACTACAATGAGCAGTTCTTC.

Worth noting for this clone: An end of the junction does not agree with germline; a read error may underlie this. The V gene is TRBV27, the J gene TRBJ1-2, with 9 bases lining up with TRBD1. The CDR3 has 13 residues. Germline V gene data show CDR1 as MNHEY and CDR2 as SMNVEV (reference sequence). CDR3 protein: CASSPGTGFDVAF. As DNA, the CDR3 is TGTGCCAGCAGTCCGGGGACAGGGTTTGATGTCGCCTTC.

DNA for the CDR3: TGTGCCAGCAGCTTAGCGCTTGTGGGGCACACAGATACGCAGTATTTT. This translates into CASSLALVGHTDTQYF. The rearrangement links TRBV7-9 to TRBJ2-3; perhaps TRBD1 as D (5 bases). Germline CDR1 SEHNR, CDR2 FQNEAQ (reference sequence). The CDR3 covers 16 residues. Trimming shortened V by 0 bases and J by 2 bases, and 12 bases separated the two germline ends.

The chain combines TRBV2 with TRBJ1-6, with TRBD1 matching over 7 bases. J was trimmed by 7 bases and V by 2 bases; bases with no gene match: 5. This CDR3 contains 15 residues. Germline V gives CDR1 SNHLY, CDR2 FYNNEI. In nucleotides, the CDR3 is TGTGCCAGCAGTGAAAGGGGGCGCGGAAATTCACCCCTCCACTTT. It is translated as CASSERGRGNSPLHF. The variable domain in full, with the rest retrieved from reference TRBV2 and TRBJ1-6, is EPEVTQTPSHQVTQMGQEVILRCVPISNHLYFYWYRQILGQKVEFLVSFYNNEISEKSEIFDDQFSVERPDGSNFTLKIRSTKLEDSAMYFCASSERGRGNSPLHFGNGTRLTVT.

The genes are TRBV5-4 and TRBJ2-7; 8 bases line up with TRBD1. This CDR3 has 14 residues. Germline V gene data show CDR1 as SGHNT and CDR2 as YYREEE (reference sequence). After removal of 2 bases from V and 0 bases from J, the junction contained 1 base not matched to a gene. The DNA for the CDR3 is TGTGCCAGCAGCTTCGGACAGGGCTCCTACGAGCAGTACTTC. This gives the protein CASSFGQGSYEQYF.

This rearrangement joins TRBV18 to TRBJ1-4, with D possibly matching TRBD1 (6 bases). This CDR3 is built from 13 residues. CDR1 is KGHSH and CDR2 is LQKENI in the germline V gene. V lost 5 bases, J lost 5 bases, and 9 bases lay in between. This chain's CDR3 is CASSFGQNEKLFF. In nucleotides, the CDR3 is TGTGCCAGCTCATTCGGACAGAATGAAAAACTGTTTTTT.

This chain connects TRBV4-3 to TRBJ2-5; maybe TRBD2 (6 bases). This CDR3 spans 16 amino acids. With 0 bases removed from V and 4 bases from J, the gap between germline ends came to 15 bases. Germline CDR1 reads LGHNA; CDR2 reads YSLEER. The CDR3 sequence is CASSQDWRGRTETQYF. DNA of the CDR3: TGCGCCAGCAGCCAAGATTGGCGGGGACGCACAGAGACCCAGTACTTC.

V usage is TRBV27 and J usage is TRBJ2-2; TRBD1 agrees at 10 bases. Germline CDR1 MNHEY, CDR2 SMNVEV (reference sequence). CDR3 length: 15 residues. The ends lost 5 bases at V and 3 bases at J; junction bases unmatched: 3. CDR3 amino acids: CASSLGQGDTGELFF. The CDR3 nucleotides read TGTGCCAGCAGTCTCGGACAGGGGGACACCGGGGAGCTGTTTTTT.

The chain joins TRBV7-6 to TRBJ1-1, with TRBD1 as a possible D gene (6 bases). The CDR3 runs 14 residues. Trimming pared 6 bases from V and 6 bases from J, leaving 17 bases between. Germline V gene lookup returns CDR1 SGHVS and CDR2 FNYEAQ. This CDR3 is CASSLEFGGAEAFF. In DNA, the CDR3 is TGTGCCAGCAGTCTAGAGTTTGGGGGCGCTGAAGCTTTCTTT.

This sequence joins TRBV5-1 and TRBJ1-6, with 7 bases that match TRBD1. This CDR3 contains 14 residues. CDR1 is SGHRS, CDR2 YFSETQ, per germline. The junction had 0 bases not matched to a gene; V was cut back by 0 bases and J by 6 bases. DNA of the CDR3: TGCGCCAGCAGCTTGGACAGGGGTAATTCACCCCTCCACTTT. Amino acids: CASSLDRGNSPLHF. Drawing the rest from reference TRBV5-1 and TRBJ1-6, the complete variable domain is KAGVTQTPRYLIKTRGQQVTLSCSPISGHRSVSWYQQTPGQGLQFLFEYFSETQRNKGNFPGRFSGRQFSNSRSEMNVSTLELGDSALYLCASSLDRGNSPLHFGNGTRLTVT.

This sequence joins TRBV6-1 and TRBJ1-2, with D hard to call. The ends were cut back, 0 bases at V and 1 base at J, with 18 bases in the middle. The CDR3 spans 18 residues. Germline CDR1 is MNHNS and CDR2 is SASEGT. CDR3 bases: TGTGCCAGCAGTGAAGCGGGGAGGATGAGATTTCTTAACTATGGCTACACCTTC. This encodes CASSEAGRMRFLNYGYTF.